This T cell receptor (beta chain) was sequenced during a study of blood T cells in healthy people across ages. Study observations and caveats: Per million T cells, TCR beta diversity dropped about linearly as age rose.

As to this clonotype: What it binds is not known.

PCR was performed a second time for roughly 7 to 12 cycles using a sample-barcoded 5' primer and a J-beta primer mix. The authors tagged each cDNA molecule using a template-switch adaptor with 12 random nucleotides. TCRdb called the 5' RACE reads again in MiXCR, with one record for every CDR3 protein. The sample holds roughly 410,000 distinct CDR3 sequences, about half seen once. This TCR was sampled from a man aged 60 to 75 in good health. Sequencing used blood.

CDR3 region: CASSFDGRLNSPLHF. The CDR3 DNA reads TGTGCCAGCAGTTTTGATGGGAGACTAAATTCACCCCTCCACTTT. The genes are TRBV28 and TRBJ1-6; the D is unclear. Looked up from germline, CDR1 is MDHEN and CDR2 is SYDVKM. Trimming took 3 bases from V and 7 from J, leaving 13 bases between them. The CDR3 has 15 residues.